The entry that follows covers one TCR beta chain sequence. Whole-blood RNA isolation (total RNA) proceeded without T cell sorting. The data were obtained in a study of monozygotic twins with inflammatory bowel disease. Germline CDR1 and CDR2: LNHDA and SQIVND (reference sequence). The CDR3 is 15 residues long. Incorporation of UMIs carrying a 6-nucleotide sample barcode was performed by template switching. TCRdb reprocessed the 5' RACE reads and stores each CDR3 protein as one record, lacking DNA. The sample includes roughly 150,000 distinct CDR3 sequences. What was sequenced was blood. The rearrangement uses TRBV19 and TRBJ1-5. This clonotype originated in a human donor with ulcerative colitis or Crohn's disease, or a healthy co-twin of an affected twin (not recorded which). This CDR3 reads CASSIIIDSNQPQHF.